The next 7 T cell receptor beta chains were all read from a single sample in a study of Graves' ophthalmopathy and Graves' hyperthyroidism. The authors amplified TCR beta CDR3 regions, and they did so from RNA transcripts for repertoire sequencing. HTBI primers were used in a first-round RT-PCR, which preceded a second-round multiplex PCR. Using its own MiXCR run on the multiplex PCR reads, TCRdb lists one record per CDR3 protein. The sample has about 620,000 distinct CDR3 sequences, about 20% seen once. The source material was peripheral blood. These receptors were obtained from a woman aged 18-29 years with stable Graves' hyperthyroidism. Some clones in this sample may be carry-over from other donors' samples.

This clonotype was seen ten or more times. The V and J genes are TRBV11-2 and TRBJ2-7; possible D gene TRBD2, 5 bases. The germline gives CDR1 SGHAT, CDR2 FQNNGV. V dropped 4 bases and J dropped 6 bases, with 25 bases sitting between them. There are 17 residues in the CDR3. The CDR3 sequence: CASSSVLGRVMVGEQYF. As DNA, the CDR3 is TGTGCCAGCAGCTCGGTTCTTGGGCGGGTAATGGTTGGCGAGCAGTACTTC.

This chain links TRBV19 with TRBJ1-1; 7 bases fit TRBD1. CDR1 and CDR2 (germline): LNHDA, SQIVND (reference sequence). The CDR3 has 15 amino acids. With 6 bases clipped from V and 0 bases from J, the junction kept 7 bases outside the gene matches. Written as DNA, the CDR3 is TGTGCCAGTAGCCACAGGGGCGGAGTGAACACTGAAGCTTTCTTT. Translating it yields CASSHRGGVNTEAFF.

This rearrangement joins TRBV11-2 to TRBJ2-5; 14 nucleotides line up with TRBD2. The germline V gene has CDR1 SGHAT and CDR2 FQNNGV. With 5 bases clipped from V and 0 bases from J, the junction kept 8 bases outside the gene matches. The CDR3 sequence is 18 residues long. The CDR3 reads CASSVRLAGGAYQETQYF. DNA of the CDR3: TGTGCCAGCAGCGTCCGACTAGCGGGAGGGGCGTACCAAGAGACCCAGTACTTC.

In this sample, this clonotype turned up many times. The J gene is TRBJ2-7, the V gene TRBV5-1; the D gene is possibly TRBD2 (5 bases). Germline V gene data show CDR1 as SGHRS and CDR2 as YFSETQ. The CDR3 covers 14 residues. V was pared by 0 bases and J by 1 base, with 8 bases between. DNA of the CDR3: TGCGCCAGCAGCTTGGGAGGGCCGTCCTACGAGCAGTACTTC. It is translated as CASSLGGPSYEQYF.

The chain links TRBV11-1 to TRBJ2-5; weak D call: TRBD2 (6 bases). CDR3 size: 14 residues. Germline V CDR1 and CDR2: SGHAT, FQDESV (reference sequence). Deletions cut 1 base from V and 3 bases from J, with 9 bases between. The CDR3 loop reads CASSLGTTKETQYF. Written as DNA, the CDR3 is TGTGCCAGCAGCTTAGGGACTACTAAAGAGACCCAGTACTTC.

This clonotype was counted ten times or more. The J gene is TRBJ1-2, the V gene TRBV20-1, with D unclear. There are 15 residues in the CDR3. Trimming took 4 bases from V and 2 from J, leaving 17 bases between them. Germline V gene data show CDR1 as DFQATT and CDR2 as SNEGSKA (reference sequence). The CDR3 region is CSATPPTEGNYGYTF. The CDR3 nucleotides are TGCAGTGCTACCCCCCCGACCGAGGGCAACTATGGCTACACCTTC.

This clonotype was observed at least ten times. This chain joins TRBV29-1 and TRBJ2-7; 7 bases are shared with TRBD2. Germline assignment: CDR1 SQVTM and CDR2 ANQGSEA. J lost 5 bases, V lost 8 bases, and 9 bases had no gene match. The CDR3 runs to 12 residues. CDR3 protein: CSFSRDYNEQYF. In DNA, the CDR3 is TGCAGCTTCAGCCGGGACTACAACGAGCAGTACTTC.